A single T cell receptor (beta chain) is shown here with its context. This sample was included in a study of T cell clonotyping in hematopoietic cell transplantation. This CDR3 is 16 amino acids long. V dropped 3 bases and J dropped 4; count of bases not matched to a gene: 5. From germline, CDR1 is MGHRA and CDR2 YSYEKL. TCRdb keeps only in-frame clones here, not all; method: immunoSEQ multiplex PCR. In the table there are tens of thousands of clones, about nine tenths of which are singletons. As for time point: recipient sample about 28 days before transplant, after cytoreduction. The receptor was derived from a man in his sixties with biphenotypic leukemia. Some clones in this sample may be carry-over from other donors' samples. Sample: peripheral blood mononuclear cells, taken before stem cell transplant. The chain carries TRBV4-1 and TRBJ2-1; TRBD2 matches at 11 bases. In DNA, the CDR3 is TGCGCCAGCAGCCAGACTAGCGGGGAAACTTACAATGAGCAGTTCTTC. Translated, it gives CASSQTSGETYNEQFF.